Described below is a single T cell receptor (beta chain) sequence and its context. Its antigen remains unknown. With survey level as its setting, the immunoSEQ assay was v3.0. The repertoire was sequenced with immunoSEQ multiplex PCR; TCRdb's copy has only in-frame clones and lacks some. The sample lists under 25,000 clones, 80% to 90% occurring once. CDR3 length: 15 residues. Germline V lookup: CDR1 MNHEY, CDR2 SVGAGI. V lost 7 bases, J lost 1 base, and 7 bases stayed unmatched. The data were obtained in a study of long-term antiretroviral therapy in people with HIV. Study-wide results and limits: Repertoires in HIV (unlike those of controls) had narrower CDR3 length ranges. ART adherence, viral resistance and therapy changes went unrecorded.

The starting material was unsorted PBMCs, obtained 2.6 years after starting antiretroviral therapy. The genes are TRBV6-5 and TRBJ2-7; 10 nucleotides line up with TRBD2. The clonotype originates from a woman aged 50 to 60 with HIV. The CDR3 DNA follows: TGTGCCAGCATGATGCGGACTAGCGGTTCCTACGAGCAGTACTTC. This gives the protein CASMMRTSGSYEQYF.